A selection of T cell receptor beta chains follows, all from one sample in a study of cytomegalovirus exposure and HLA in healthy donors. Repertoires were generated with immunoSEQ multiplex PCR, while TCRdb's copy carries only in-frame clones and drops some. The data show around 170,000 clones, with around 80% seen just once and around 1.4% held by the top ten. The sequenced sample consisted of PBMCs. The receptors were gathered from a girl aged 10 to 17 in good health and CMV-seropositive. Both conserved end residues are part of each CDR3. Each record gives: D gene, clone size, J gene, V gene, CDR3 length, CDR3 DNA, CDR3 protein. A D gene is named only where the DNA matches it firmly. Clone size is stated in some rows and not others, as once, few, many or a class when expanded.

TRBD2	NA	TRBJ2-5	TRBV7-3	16	TGTGCCAGCAGCTTAACGGTGACTAGCGGCCAAGAGACCCAGTACTTC	CASSLTVTSGQETQYF
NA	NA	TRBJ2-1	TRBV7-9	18	TGTGCCAGCAGCTTAGGAAGTATTAGAATTTCAACCTACAATGAGCAGTTCTTC	CASSLGSIRISTYNEQFF
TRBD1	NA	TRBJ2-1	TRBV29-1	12	TGCAGCGTTAAACAGGGGTACAATGAGCAGTTCTTC	CSVKQGYNEQFF
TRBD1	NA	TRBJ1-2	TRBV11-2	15	TGTGCCAGCAGCTCTCGACAGGGGCTGAGCTATGGCTACACCTTC	CASSSRQGLSYGYTF
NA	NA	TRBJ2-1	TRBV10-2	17	TGCGCCAGCAGTTCTTCCGGAGGATTTTTATCCTACAATGAGCAGTTCTTC	CASSSSGGFLSYNEQFF
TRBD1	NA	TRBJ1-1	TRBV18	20	TGTGCCAGCTCACCTAAGACAGGGACAGGGGTCCTTTTGATGAACACTGAAGCTTTCTTT	CASSPKTGTGVLLMNTEAFF
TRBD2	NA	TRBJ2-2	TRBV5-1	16	TGCGCCAGCAGCTTAGGACTAGACCCGAACACCGGGGAGCTGTTTTTT	CASSLGLDPNTGELFF
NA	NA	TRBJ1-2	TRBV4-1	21	TGCGCCAGCAGCCAAGATCGTTCGGGGGGGCCCACCCCACGGTCCCATCGTGGCTACACCTTC	CASSQDRSGGPTPRSHRGYTF
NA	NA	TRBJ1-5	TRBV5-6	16	TGTGCCAGCAGCTTCGGTTGGGACATTAGCAATCAGCCCCAGCATTTT	CASSFGWDISNQPQHF
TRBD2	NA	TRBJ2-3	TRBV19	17	TGTGCCAGTAGCTTCAGACTAGCGGGAGAAGTCCCAGATACGCAGTATTTT	CASSFRLAGEVPDTQYF
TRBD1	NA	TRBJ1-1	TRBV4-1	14	TGCGCCAGCAGCCAGGGACAGGGAGGAACTGAAGCTTTCTTT	CASSQGQGGTEAFF
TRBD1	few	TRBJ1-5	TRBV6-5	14	TGTGCCAGCAGTTTGACAGGGGGAGGTCAGCCCCAGCATTTT	CASSLTGGGQPQHF
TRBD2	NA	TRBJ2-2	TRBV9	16	TGTGCCAGCAGCTTAAGCGGACTAGCCGGTACCGGGGAGCTGTTTTTT	CASSLSGLAGTGELFF
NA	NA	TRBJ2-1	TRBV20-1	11	TGCAGTGCTAGAGCCCGGAATGAGCAGTTCTTC	CSARARNEQFF
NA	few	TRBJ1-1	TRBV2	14	TGTGCCAGCAGTGAAACTGGACATTCAGTCCAAAGCTTCTTT	CASSETGHSVQSFF
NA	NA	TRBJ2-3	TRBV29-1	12	TGCAGCGTTTCCAGGGGTTTGGATACGCAGTATTTT	CSVSRGLDTQYF
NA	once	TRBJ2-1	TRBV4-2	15	TGTGCCAGCAGCCAAGAGCGGAGTTCCGGTCATGAGCAGTTCTTC	CASSQERSSGHEQFF
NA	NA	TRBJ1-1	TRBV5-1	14	TGCGCCAGCAGTGGACACTTCATGAACACTGAAGCTTTCTTT	CASSGHFMNTEAFF
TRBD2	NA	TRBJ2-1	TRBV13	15	TGTGCCAGCATGGAGCGGGAGGGCCACTACAATGAGCAGTTCTTC	CASMEREGHYNEQFF
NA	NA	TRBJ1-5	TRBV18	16	TGTGCCAGCTCCCAAACTCCCCGTTATAGCAATCAGCCCCAGCATTTT	CASSQTPRYSNQPQHF
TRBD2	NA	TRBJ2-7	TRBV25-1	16	TGTGCCAGCAGTGAACTAGGGGCTAGCGGGAGCTACGAGCAGTACTTC	CASSELGASGSYEQYF
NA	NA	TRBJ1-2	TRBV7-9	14	TGTGCCAGCAGCTTCAGGTCGGCTAACTATGGCTACACCTTC	CASSFRSANYGYTF
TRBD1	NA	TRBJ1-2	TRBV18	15	TGTGCCAGCTCACCGGGGACAGGAGATGTGGGGGGCTACACCTTC	CASSPGTGDVGGYTF
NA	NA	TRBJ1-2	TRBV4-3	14	TGCGCCAGCAGCCAAGTCGGCAGGGATAATGGCTACACCTTC	CASSQVGRDNGYTF
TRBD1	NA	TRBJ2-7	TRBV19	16	TGTGCCAGTAGTATAGCTTCGGGACAGGGTTACTACGAGCAGTACTTC	CASSIASGQGYYEQYF
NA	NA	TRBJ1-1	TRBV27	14	TGTGCCAGCAGTTTGTCACCAGGGAACACTGAAGCTTTCTTT	CASSLSPGNTEAFF
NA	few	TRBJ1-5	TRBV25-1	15	TGTGCCAGCAGTGAAGTAACACCTTACAATCAGCCCCAGCATTTT	CASSEVTPYNQPQHF
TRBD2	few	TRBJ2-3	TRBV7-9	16	TGTGCCAGCAGCTTAGCTGCTAGCGGATACACAGATACGCAGTATTTT	CASSLAASGYTDTQYF
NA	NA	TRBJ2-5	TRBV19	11	TGTGCCAGTAGGGGGCCAGAGACCCAGTACTTC	CASRGPETQYF
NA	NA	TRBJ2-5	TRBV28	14	TGTGCCAGCAGTCGGGGGACAGACCAAGAGACCCAGTACTTC	CASSRGTDQETQYF
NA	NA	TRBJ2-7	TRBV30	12	TGTGCCTGGAGCCAGGGCCACTACGAGCAGTACTTC	CAWSQGHYEQYF
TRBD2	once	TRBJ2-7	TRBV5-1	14	TGCGCCAGCAGCTTGAGGGACTACACCTACGAGCAGTACTTC	CASSLRDYTYEQYF
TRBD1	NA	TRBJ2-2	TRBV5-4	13	TGTGCCAGCAGCCACAGGGGAACCGGGGAGCTGTTTTTT	CASSHRGTGELFF
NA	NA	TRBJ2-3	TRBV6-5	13	TGTGCCAGCACTAATAGCTTCACAGATACGCAGTATTTT	CASTNSFTDTQYF
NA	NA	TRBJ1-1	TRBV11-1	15	TGTGCCAGCAGCCTTTTGGGGGGGTGGGAGACTGAAGCTTTCTTT	CASSLLGGWETEAFF
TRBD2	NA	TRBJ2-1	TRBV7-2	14	TGTGCCAGCAGCTTAGCGGGACTAAACAATGAGCAGTTCTTC	CASSLAGLNNEQFF